The clone carrying this T cell receptor (beta chain) was seen many times. This entry comes from a study of T cell repertoires in cytomegalovirus infection. Overall study: Public TCR beta signatures were indicative of both CMV infection and a matching HLA type.

The length of the CDR3 is 12 residues. Germline V gene sequence: CDR1 SGHVS, CDR2 FQNEAQ. V shed 2 bases and J shed 0 bases, with 2 bases lying between them. Each CDR3 protein is one row after TCRdb ran MiXCR on the reads. The table has roughly 760,000 distinct CDR3 sequences, less than 40% seen once; the top ten hold 2.5% to 3%. The TCR was taken from a human donor in good health (CMV status not recorded). Some clones in this sample may be carry-over from other donors' samples. This chain uses TRBV7-8 with TRBJ2-7; unclear D gene. The sample comprised PBMCs. The CDR3 bases are TGTGCCAGCAGCTTATACTCCTACGAGCAGTACTTC. Translated, it gives CASSLYSYEQYF.